Shown below are 20 T cell receptor beta chains from a single sample sequenced in a study of early T cells in non-severe SARS-CoV-2 infection. TCRdb reprocessed the 5' RACE reads with MiXCR, giving one entry per CDR3 protein. The data show about 98,000 distinct CDR3 sequences, approximately 11% seen once. Sequencing used whole blood. The receptors derive from an adult who was a healthcare worker with PCR-confirmed SARS-CoV-2 infection or an uninfected control (not recorded which).

This clonotype was observed a few times. The chain is built from TRBV28 and TRBJ2-1, with D unclear. The CDR3 totals 12 residues. The germline gives CDR1 MDHEN, CDR2 SYDVKM. Trimming stripped 2 bases from V and 8 bases from J, with 7 bases between. This chain's CDR3 is CASSLGLDEQFF. The CDR3 DNA is TGTGCCAGCAGTTTAGGTCTGGATGAGCAGTTCTTC.

The table lists this clonotype with many counts. The V gene is TRBV4-1, the J gene TRBJ2-7; maybe TRBD1 (5 bases). The V and J ends lost 2 bases and 2 bases respectively, with 10 bases between them. The CDR3 covers 14 residues. The germline V gene has CDR1 MGHRA and CDR2 YSYEKL. The CDR3 reads CASSQPRQPYEQYF. CDR3 DNA sequence: TGCGCCAGCAGCCAACCTCGACAGCCCTACGAGCAGTACTTC.

This clonotype has just a few counts. This chain uses TRBV19 with TRBJ2-3; the D is unclear. Trimming stripped 3 bases from V and 1 base from J, with 8 bases between. Germline-derived CDR1 and CDR2 are LNHDA and SQIVND (reference sequence). The CDR3 extends over 14 amino acids. The CDR3 region has the DNA TGTGCCAGTAGTATCCAGTTAGGCACAGATACGCAGTATTTT. Translating gives CASSIQLGTDTQYF.

This clonotype was seen repeatedly, ten times or more. The rearrangement links TRBV7-9 to TRBJ1-1; D remains ambiguous. This CDR3 is 12 amino acids long. The germline gives CDR1 SEHNR, CDR2 FQNEAQ (reference sequence). Deletions cut 5 bases from V and 10 bases from J, with 14 bases between. Here the CDR3 DNA reads TGTGCCAGCAGCGCCTGGGGAGAAGCAGCTTTCTTT. This translates into CASSAWGEAAFF.

A few counts support this clonotype. V and J are TRBV9 and TRBJ2-7, with no clear D. The V and J ends lost 4 bases and 2 bases respectively, with 13 bases between them. This CDR3 is built from 14 residues. Germline V lookup: CDR1 SGDLS, CDR2 YYNGEE. CDR3 sequence reads: CASSPGESTYEQYF. CDR3 in DNA: TGTGCCAGCAGCCCCGGCGAGAGTACCTACGAGCAGTACTTC.

The chain is built from TRBV5-1 and TRBJ2-3; perhaps TRBD1 as D (6 bases). There are 16 residues in the CDR3. Germline lookup yields CDR1 SGHRS and CDR2 YFSETQ. Between the trimmed V and J ends, which lost 0 bases and 2 bases, there was a span of 13 bases. This chain's CDR3 is CASSLDPRGDTDTQYF. For the CDR3, the DNA is TGCGCCAGCAGCTTGGACCCCAGGGGAGACACAGATACGCAGTATTTT.

This clonotype was seen ten or more times. The rearrangement links TRBV10-3 to TRBJ1-5; no clear D gene. The germline gives CDR1 ENHRY, CDR2 SYGVKD. V lost 3 bases and J 5 bases, leaving 14 bases between the germline ends. The CDR3 length is 15 residues. CDR3 protein: CAISELGNDYQPQHF. CDR3 nucleotide sequence: TGTGCCATCAGTGAATTAGGGAATGATTATCAGCCCCAGCATTTT.

This clonotype turned up a few times. This chain links TRBV27 with TRBJ1-4; D not certain. This CDR3 region has 15 residues. The V end lost 1 base, the J end lost 7 bases, and 13 bases lay between the germline ends. Germline values: CDR1 MNHEY, CDR2 SMNVEV (reference sequence). CDR3 residues: CASSLYPERFEKLFF. CDR3 bases: TGTGCCAGCAGTTTATACCCGGAGAGGTTTGAAAAACTGTTTTTT.

This clonotype came up many times. The V call is TRBV4-1, the J call TRBJ2-1; 7 nucleotides agree with TRBD1. V was clipped by 2 bases and J by 4 bases; unmatched bases: 8. This CDR3 has 16 residues. Germline V gives CDR1 MGHRA, CDR2 YSYEKL. CDR3 in amino acids: CASSQRDSKPYNEQFF. DNA for the CDR3: TGCGCCAGCAGCCAAAGGGACAGTAAACCTTACAATGAGCAGTTCTTC.

The V call is TRBV19, the J call TRBJ2-7; D is ambiguous. Trimming removed 10 bases at V and 4 bases at J, with 17 bases between. The CDR3 loop spans 13 amino acids. Germline lookup yields CDR1 LNHDA and CDR2 SQIVND (reference sequence). CDR3 loop: CATANPPTYEQYF. CDR3 DNA sequence: TGTGCCACCGCAAACCCCCCGACTTACGAGCAGTACTTC.

In its sample, this clonotype was seen many times. V usage is TRBV28 and J usage is TRBJ2-6; D is possibly TRBD1 (6 bases). The CDR3 has 17 residues. Germline V CDR1 and CDR2: MDHEN, SYDVKM. With 8 bases removed from V and 0 bases from J, the gap between germline ends came to 17 bases. The CDR3: CASRVGRGYSGANVLTF. The CDR3 region has the DNA TGTGCCAGCCGGGTGGGCAGGGGTTACTCTGGGGCCAACGTCCTGACTTTC.

This chain connects TRBV7-2 to TRBJ2-1; no reliable D call. The CDR3 length is 14 residues. Trimming removed 5 bases at V and 4 bases at J, with 12 bases between. Germline V gene data show CDR1 as SGHTA and CDR2 as FQGNSA. The CDR3 here is CASSVRFSYNEQFF. As DNA, the CDR3 is TGTGCCAGCAGCGTCCGATTCTCTTACAATGAGCAGTTCTTC. The full variable domain, rest sourced from reference TRBV7-2 and TRBJ2-1, is GAGVSQSPSNKVTEKGKDVELRCDPISGHTALYWYRQSLGQGLEFLIYFQGNSAPDKSGLPSDRFSAERTGGSVSTLTIQRTQQEDSAVYLCASSVRFSYNEQFFGPGTRLTVL.

V usage is TRBV27 and J usage is TRBJ2-7; TRBD1 matches 7 bases. This CDR3 contains 15 residues. Losses at the gene ends were 8 bases for V and 2 bases for J; bases not matched to a gene: 12. CDR1 is MNHEY, CDR2 SMNVEV, per germline (reference sequence). CDR3 region: CASGFIRDRPYEQYF. DNA of the CDR3: TGTGCCAGCGGGTTCATCCGGGACAGACCCTACGAGCAGTACTTC.

This clonotype was recorded a few times. The gene calls are TRBV7-2 and TRBJ1-1; 7 bases match TRBD1. CDR3 length equals 12 residues. The V and J ends lost 4 bases and 11 bases, in that order; junction bases with no gene match: 7. CDR1 and CDR2 from the germline V gene are SGHTA and FQGNSA. CDR3 protein: CASSSAGGSAFF. CDR3 sequence (DNA): TGTGCCAGCAGCTCTGCAGGGGGATCGGCTTTCTTT.

At least ten counts were recorded for this clonotype. The V and J genes are TRBV6-1 and TRBJ1-2, with D hard to call. CDR3 length equals 16 residues. V was trimmed by 0 bases and J by 1 base, leaving 12 bases between them. CDR1 is MNHNS, CDR2 SASEGT, per germline. The CDR3 sequence: CASSEAMLRRNYGYTF. In nucleotides, the CDR3 is TGTGCCAGCAGTGAAGCGATGCTCAGACGTAACTATGGCTACACCTTC.

This clonotype appeared a few times. CDR3 protein: CASGALPGTGNTEAFF. The CDR3 DNA follows: TGTGCTAGTGGTGCTCTCCCAGGGACCGGGAACACTGAAGCTTTCTTT. The rearrangement links TRBV12-5 to TRBJ1-1; the D gene is possibly TRBD1 (5 bases). The ends were cut back, 5 bases at V and 1 base at J, with 17 bases in the middle. The germline gives CDR1 LGHNT, CDR2 FRNRAP. CDR3 length: 16 residues.

V is TRBV18 and J is TRBJ1-1; D possibly corresponds to TRBD1 (6 bases). Germline V gives CDR1 KGHSH, CDR2 LQKENI. The CDR3 covers 13 residues. V was shortened by 3 bases and J by 7 bases, with 12 bases between the two germline ends. CDR3: CASSPWGQGEAFF. In DNA, the CDR3 is TGTGCCAGCTCACCTTGGGGGCAGGGTGAAGCTTTCTTT.

This clonotype was seen a handful of times. The chain joins TRBV9 to TRBJ1-1, with a weak D call TRBD1 (6 bases). V dropped 4 bases and J dropped 3 bases, with 13 bases sitting between them. This CDR3 is 14 amino acids long. Germline values: CDR1 SGDLS, CDR2 YYNGEE. This CDR3 is CASSPRTVYTEAFF. DNA of the CDR3: TGTGCCAGCAGCCCGCGGACAGTATACACTGAAGCTTTCTTT.

The chain recombines TRBV25-1 with TRBJ2-7; perhaps TRBD1 as D (5 bases). This CDR3 comprises 16 residues. Germline CDR1 is MGHDK and CDR2 is SYGVNS. Trimming shortened V by 0 bases and J by 4 bases, and 16 bases separated the two germline ends. CDR3 DNA: TGTGCCAGCAGTGAATATGTCCATATGAAGGGGTACGAGCAGTACTTC. Translated, it gives CASSEYVHMKGYEQYF.

This clonotype turned up a few times. The J gene is TRBJ2-2, the V gene TRBV11-3, with a tentative D call TRBD1 (5 bases). Trimming stripped 7 bases from V and 5 bases from J, with 8 bases between. The CDR3 is made up of 12 amino acids. CDR1 and CDR2 from the germline V gene are SGHNT and YENEEA. Here the CDR3 reads CASTGFTGELFF. The CDR3 nucleotides read TGTGCCAGCACAGGGTTTACCGGGGAGCTGTTTTTT.